The 12 T cell receptor beta chains below all came from one sample that was sequenced in a study of regulatory T cells in long-lasting Graves disease. With iRepertoire HTBI primers and Arm-PCR of CDR3 regions, TCR beta libraries were built. TCRdb itself ran the multiplex PCR reads through MiXCR, one entry per CDR3 protein. The profile shows some 340,000 distinct CDR3 sequences, approximately 25% of them singletons. The sample's time point: persistent/refractory GD, antithyroid drugs over 5 years with positive TRAb. The TCR library was made from RNA extracted from PBMCs. Here the sequenced sample was peripheral blood mononuclear cells (PBMCs), taken when the disease was refractory, from a patient treated with antithyroid drugs. These receptors were taken from a woman between 40 and 55 years old with Graves disease.

This clonotype was observed at least ten times. V and J are TRBV20-1 and TRBJ1-2; D is perhaps TRBD1 (5 bases). Trimming shortened V by 5 bases and J by 4 bases, and 20 bases separated the two germline ends. The CDR3 has 15 residues. In germline, CDR1 is DFQATT, CDR2 SNEGSKA (reference sequence). For the CDR3, the DNA is TGCAGTGCTCCCCAACGGGCCGGGACGGCCTATGGCTACACCTTC. This encodes CSAPQRAGTAYGYTF.

This clonotype was found a few times. The V gene is TRBV9, the J gene TRBJ2-5; 7 nucleotides agree with TRBD2. The CDR3 spans 17 residues. The J segment lost 2 bases and the V segment lost 0 bases, leaving 10 bases of the junction unmatched. Germline V gene data show CDR1 as SGDLS and CDR2 as YYNGEE. The CDR3 here is CASSVVPGRAGQETQYF. The CDR3 coding sequence is TGTGCCAGCAGCGTAGTACCGGGGAGGGCAGGACAAGAGACCCAGTACTTC.

This clonotype was seen a handful of times. This chain uses TRBV15 with TRBJ2-7; D not certain. The CDR3 length is 13 residues. The V end lost 4 bases, the J end lost 4 bases, and 11 bases lay between the germline ends. Germline assignment: CDR1 LNHNV and CDR2 YYDKDF (reference sequence). CDR3 nucleotide sequence: TGTGCCACCAGCATTGACCGCCCGTACGAGCAGTACTTC. Translation gives CATSIDRPYEQYF. Using reference TRBV15 and TRBJ2-7 for the parts outside the CDR3, the full variable domain is DAMVIQNPRYQVTQFGKPVTLSCSQTLNHNVMYWYQQKSSQAPKLLFHYYDKDFNNEADTPDNFQSRRPNTSFCFLDIRSPGLGDTAMYLCATSIDRPYEQYFGPGTRLTVT.

This clonotype occurred many times. The V and J genes are TRBV27 and TRBJ2-5; D is possibly TRBD2 (6 bases). The V and J ends lost 5 bases and 5 bases respectively, with 12 bases between them. Germline V gives CDR1 MNHEY, CDR2 SMNVEV (reference sequence). This CDR3 region has 13 residues. CDR3 in DNA: TGTGCCAGCAGTAGGAGGGAGACGGAGACCCAGTACTTC. Translation: CASSRRETETQYF.

This clonotype was picked up many times. The rearrangement uses TRBV2 and TRBJ2-7; no firm D call. V shed 4 bases and J shed 4 bases, with 8 bases lying between them. Germline V gene lookup returns CDR1 SNHLY and CDR2 FYNNEI. The CDR3 length is 12 residues. The CDR3 DNA is TGTGCCAGCAGTGCCGCCTATTACGAGCAGTACTTC. This encodes CASSAAYYEQYF.

Comments on this clonotype: It is likely a read error, because the conserved phenylalanine at the end of the CDR3 is missing. The V call is TRBV19, the J call TRBJ1-1; D remains unclear. V lost 8 bases and J 6 bases, leaving 19 bases between the germline ends. The CDR3 loop spans 14 amino acids. Germline V CDR1 and CDR2: LNHDA, SQIVND (reference sequence). DNA for the CDR3: TGTGCCAGTTTTTTGGGAGTAGGACGCGCTGAAGCTTTCTCT. This sequence encodes CASFLGVGRAEAFS.

This clonotype was seen more than once but under ten times. This chain uses TRBV18 with TRBJ1-1; D gene uncertain. The CDR3 has 12 amino acids. Germline CDR1 is KGHSH and CDR2 is LQKENI. Trimming took 6 bases from V and 5 from J, leaving 10 bases between them. DNA for the CDR3: TGTGCCAGCTCCACGGCGGGAACTGAAGCTTTCTTT. Translated, it gives CASSTAGTEAFF. The full variable domain, rest sourced from reference TRBV18 and TRBJ1-1, is NAGVMQNPRHLVRRRGQEARLRCSPMKGHSHVYWYRQLPEEGLKFMVYLQKENIIDESGMPKERFSAEFPKEGPSILRIQQVVRGDSAAYFCASSTAGTEAFFGQGTRLTVV.

The CDR3, as DNA: TGTGCCAGCAGTTACCTTAAAGGTCAGCCCCAGCATTTT. It specifies CASSYLKGQPQHF. The chain links TRBV2 to TRBJ1-5; no firm D call. The CDR3 is 13 residues long. V lost 5 bases and J 6 bases, leaving 11 bases between the germline ends. CDR1 and CDR2 (germline): SNHLY, FYNNEI.

This chain links TRBV6-2 or TRBV6-3 with TRBJ1-6; D is perhaps TRBD1 (5 bases). The CDR3 runs 13 residues. Germline CDR1 reads MNHEY; CDR2 reads SVGEGT. V lost 5 bases and J lost 10, with 12 bases in between. The CDR3 here is CASSALGASPLHF. CDR3 bases: TGTGCCAGCAGTGCGCTAGGGGCCTCACCCCTCCACTTT.

The chain links TRBV12-3 or TRBV12-4 to TRBJ1-5; 9 bases map to TRBD1. V was pared by 6 bases and J by 4 bases, with 4 bases of the junction left unmatched. This CDR3 comprises 14 residues. DNA for the CDR3: TGTGCCAGCAGCAAGACAGGGGGAAATCAGCCCCAGCATTTT. It codes for CASSKTGGNQPQHF.

The genes are TRBV11-2 and TRBJ2-7; TRBD1 aligns across 8 bases. Germline values: CDR1 SGHAT, CDR2 FQNNGV. The CDR3 is 13 amino acids. The trim removed 1 base at V and 8 bases at J, leaving 4 bases unmatched. DNA of the CDR3: TGTGCCAGCAGCTTAGGACAGGGGAGTCAGCAGTACTTC. This translates into CASSLGQGSQQYF.

This clonotype was detected many times. The chain employs TRBV2 and TRBJ2-7, with D possibly matching TRBD1 (6 bases). The germline gives CDR1 SNHLY, CDR2 FYNNEI. V lost 8 bases and J 3 bases, leaving 14 bases between the germline ends. This CDR3 spans 13 amino acids. CDR3 sequence reads: CASLKDRNYEQYF. For the CDR3, the DNA is TGTGCCAGCCTTAAAGACAGGAACTACGAGCAGTACTTC.